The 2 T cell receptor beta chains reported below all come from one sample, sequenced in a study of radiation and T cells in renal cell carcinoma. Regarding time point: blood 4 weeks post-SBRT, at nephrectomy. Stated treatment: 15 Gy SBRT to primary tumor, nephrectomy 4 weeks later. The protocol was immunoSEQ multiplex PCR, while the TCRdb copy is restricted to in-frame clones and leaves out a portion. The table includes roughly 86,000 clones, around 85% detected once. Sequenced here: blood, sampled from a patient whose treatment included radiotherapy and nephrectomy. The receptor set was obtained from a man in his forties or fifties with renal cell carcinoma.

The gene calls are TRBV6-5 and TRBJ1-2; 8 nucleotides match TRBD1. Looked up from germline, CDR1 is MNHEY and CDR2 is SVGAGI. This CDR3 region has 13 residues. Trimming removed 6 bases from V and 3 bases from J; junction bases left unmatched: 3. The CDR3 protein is CASSSDRDYGYTF. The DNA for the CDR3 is TGTGCCAGCAGCTCGGACAGGGACTATGGCTACACCTTC.

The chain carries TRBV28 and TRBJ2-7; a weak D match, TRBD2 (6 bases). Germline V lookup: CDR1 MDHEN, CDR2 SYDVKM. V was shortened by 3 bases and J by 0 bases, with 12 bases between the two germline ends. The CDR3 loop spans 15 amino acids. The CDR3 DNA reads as TGTGCCAGCAGTTTTAGCGGATTGAGCTCCTACGAGCAGTACTTC. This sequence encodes CASSFSGLSSYEQYF.